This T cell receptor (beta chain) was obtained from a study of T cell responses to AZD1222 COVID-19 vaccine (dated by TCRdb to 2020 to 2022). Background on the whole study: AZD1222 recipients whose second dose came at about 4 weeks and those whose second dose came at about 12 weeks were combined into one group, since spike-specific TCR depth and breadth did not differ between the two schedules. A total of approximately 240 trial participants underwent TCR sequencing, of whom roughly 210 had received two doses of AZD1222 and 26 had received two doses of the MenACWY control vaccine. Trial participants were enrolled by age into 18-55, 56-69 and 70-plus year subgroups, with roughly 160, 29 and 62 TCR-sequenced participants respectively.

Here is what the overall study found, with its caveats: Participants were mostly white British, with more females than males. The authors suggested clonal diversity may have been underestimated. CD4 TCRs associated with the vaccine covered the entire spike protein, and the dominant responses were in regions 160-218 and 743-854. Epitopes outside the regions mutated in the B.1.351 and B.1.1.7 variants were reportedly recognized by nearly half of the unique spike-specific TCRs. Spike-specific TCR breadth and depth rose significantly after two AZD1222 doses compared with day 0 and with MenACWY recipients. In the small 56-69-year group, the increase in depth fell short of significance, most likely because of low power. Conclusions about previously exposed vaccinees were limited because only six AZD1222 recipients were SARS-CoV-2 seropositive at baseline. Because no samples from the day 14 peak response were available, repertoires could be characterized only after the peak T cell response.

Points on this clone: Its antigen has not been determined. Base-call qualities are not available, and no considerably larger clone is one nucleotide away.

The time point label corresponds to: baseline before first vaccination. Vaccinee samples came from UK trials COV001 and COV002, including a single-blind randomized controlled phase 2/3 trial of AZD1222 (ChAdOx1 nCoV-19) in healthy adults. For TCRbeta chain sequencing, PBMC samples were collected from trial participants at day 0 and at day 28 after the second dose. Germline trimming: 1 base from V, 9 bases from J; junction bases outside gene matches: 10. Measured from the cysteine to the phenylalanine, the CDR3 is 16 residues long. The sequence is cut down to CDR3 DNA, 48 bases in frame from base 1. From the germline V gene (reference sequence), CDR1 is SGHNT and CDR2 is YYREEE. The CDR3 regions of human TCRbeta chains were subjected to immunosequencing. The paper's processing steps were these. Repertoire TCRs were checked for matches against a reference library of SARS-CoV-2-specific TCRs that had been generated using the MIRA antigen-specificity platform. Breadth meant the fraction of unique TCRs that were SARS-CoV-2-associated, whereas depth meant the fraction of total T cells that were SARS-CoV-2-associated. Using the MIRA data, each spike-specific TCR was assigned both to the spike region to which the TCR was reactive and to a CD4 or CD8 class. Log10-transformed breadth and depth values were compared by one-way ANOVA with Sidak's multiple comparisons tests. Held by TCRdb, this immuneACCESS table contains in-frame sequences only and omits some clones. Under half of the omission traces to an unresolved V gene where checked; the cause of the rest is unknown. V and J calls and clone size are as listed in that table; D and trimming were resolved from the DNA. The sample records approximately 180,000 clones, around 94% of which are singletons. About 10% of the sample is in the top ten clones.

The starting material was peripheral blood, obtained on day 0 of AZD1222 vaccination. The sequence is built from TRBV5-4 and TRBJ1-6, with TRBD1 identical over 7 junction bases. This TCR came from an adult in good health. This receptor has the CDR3 CASSLKGAGPGSPLHF. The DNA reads TGTGCCAGCAGCTTGAAGGGGGCCGGGCCCGGTTCACCCCTCCACTTT.